The 17 T cell receptor beta chains reported below all come from one sample, sequenced in a study of blood T cells in healthy people across ages (dated by TCRdb to about 2015). Libraries were built with 5' RACE. Reads for this sample came from an Illumina HiSeq 2500. A second PCR of about 6 to 12 cycles was run with a J-beta primer mix and a sample-barcoded 5' primer. TCRdb reanalyzed the raw reads on its own, using fastp at Q25 for trimming and MiXCR for clone calling, and kept in-frame beta chains. Entries that share a CDR3 protein sequence are merged under the most common genes and DNA. Counted in this sample were some 1,500,000 distinct CDR3 sequences; roughly two fifths of them appeared once. The top ten hold about 4% of the sample. Sequenced: blood. The receptors come from a woman aged 18-29 years in good health.

The V and J genes are TRBV20-1 and TRBJ2-1, with 8 positions matching TRBD1. Trimming took 0 bases from V and 10 from J; bases not matched to a gene: 8. Germline lookup yields CDR1 DFQATT and CDR2 SNEGSKA (reference sequence). The CDR3 covers 14 residues. The CDR3 bases are TGCAGTGCTAGAGATAGGGACAGGCTCTACGAGCAGTTCTTC. Translated: CSARDRDRLYEQFF.

In its sample, this clonotype was seen a few times. The chain carries TRBV29-1 and TRBJ2-7; possibly TRBD1 or TRBD2 for D (5 bases each). V was trimmed by 4 bases and J by 0 bases, leaving 13 bases between them. This CDR3 has 14 amino acids. Germline CDR1 reads SQVTM; CDR2 reads ANQGSEA. Written as DNA, the CDR3 is TGCAGCGTTGTAGAGGGACCCGGCTCCTACGAGCAGTACTTC. Its translation is CSVVEGPGSYEQYF.

The V call is TRBV20-1, the J call TRBJ1-5, with TRBD1 as a possible D gene (5 bases). The CDR3 is made up of 13 amino acids. The V end was cut by 6 bases, the J end by 4 bases, with 13 bases between. Per the germline V gene, CDR1 is DFQATT and CDR2 is SNEGSKA (reference sequence). This CDR3 reads CSAIRGANQPQHF. CDR3 nucleotides: TGCAGTGCAATAAGGGGTGCTAATCAGCCCCAGCATTTT.

The rearrangement joins TRBV29-1 to TRBJ2-1; D is uncertain. V gave up 5 bases and J gave up 10 bases, with 9 bases separating them. The CDR3 is made up of 10 amino acids. The germline V gene has CDR1 SQVTM and CDR2 ANQGSEA. CDR3 in amino acids: CSVLVTEQFF. The CDR3 nucleotides are TGCAGCGTTCTAGTAACCGAGCAGTTCTTC.

In DNA, the CDR3 is TGCGCCAGCAGCCAAGAGTTGGGTTTGCAACCCCTCCACTTT. Translation gives CASSQELGLQPLHF. The chain carries TRBV4-1 and TRBJ1-6, with no clear D. Germline V gene sequence: CDR1 MGHRA, CDR2 YSYEKL. The length of the CDR3 is 14 residues. V was trimmed by 0 bases and J by 12 bases, leaving 12 bases between them.

The gene calls are TRBV12-3 or TRBV12-4 and TRBJ1-5, with TRBD1 matching over 8 bases. Germline trimming cut 7 bases from V and 6 bases from J; bases unmatched to any gene: 11. The CDR3 has 15 residues. The CDR3, as DNA: TGTGCCAGCACCTTCCTTGGACAGGGCGTTCAGCCCCAGCATTTT. Translated: CASTFLGQGVQPQHF.

Concerning this clonotype itself: Sequence at one end of the junction differs from germline and may be a read error. The V and J genes are TRBV20-1 and TRBJ1-5; no clear D gene. The CDR3 is made up of 12 amino acids. Germline loops: CDR1 DFQATT, CDR2 SNEGSKA (reference sequence). This CDR3 is CSAKRGNQPKHF. Written as DNA, the CDR3 is TGCAGTGCTAAACGAGGCAATCAGCCCAAGCATTTT.

This clonotype has only one observation. One junction end disagrees with the germline gene, perhaps due to a read error. The chain couples TRBV9 to TRBJ1-2; D call uncertain. There are 13 residues in the CDR3. Germline CDR1 reads SGDLS; CDR2 reads YYNGEE. The CDR3 loop is CASSGDNNYGHTF. The DNA for the CDR3 is TGTGCCAGCAGCGGAGACAACAACTATGGCCACACCTTC.

This clonotype was detected only a few times. V and J are TRBV10-2 and TRBJ1-5; the D gene is possibly TRBD1 (5 bases). V shed 6 bases and J shed 2 bases, with 14 bases lying between them. Germline V gene sequence: CDR1 WSHSY, CDR2 SAAADI. CDR3 size: 15 residues. CDR3: CASSTVSRGNQPQHF. CDR3 nucleotides: TGCGCCAGCAGCACGGTCAGCAGGGGCAATCAGCCCCAGCATTTT.

This clonotype was detected only a few times. The rearrangement joins TRBV6-2 or TRBV6-3 to TRBJ2-1, with 8 bases lining up with TRBD2. The ends lost 2 bases at V and 9 bases at J; junction bases unmatched: 9. CDR1 MNHEY and CDR2 SVGEGT come from the germline V gene. The length of the CDR3 is 15 residues. The CDR3: CASSYGRAGAGEQFF. CDR3 sequence (DNA): TGTGCCAGCAGTTACGGACGAGCGGGAGCCGGTGAGCAGTTCTTC.

The rearrangement joins TRBV11-2 to TRBJ2-4; D may correspond to TRBD1 or TRBD2 (5 bases each). CDR3 length: 14 amino acids. The germline gives CDR1 SGHAT, CDR2 FQNNGV. Trimming stripped 2 bases from V and 7 bases from J, with 12 bases between. CDR3 amino acids: CASSLQPGTNIQYF. The CDR3 nucleotides are TGTGCCAGCAGCTTACAGCCAGGGACCAACATTCAGTACTTC.

The CDR3 coding sequence is TGCAGTGAGACCGGGACGGGGGACTATGGCTACACCTTC. This encodes CSETGTGDYGYTF. The rearrangement joins TRBV20-1 to TRBJ1-2; maybe TRBD1 (5 bases). V was shortened by 7 bases and J by 3 bases, with 15 bases between the two germline ends. This CDR3 has 13 amino acids. The germline gives CDR1 DFQATT, CDR2 SNEGSKA (reference sequence).

This clonotype was observed a few times. This chain links TRBV20-1 with TRBJ2-3, with D tentatively TRBD2 (6 bases). V lost 3 bases, J lost 5 bases, and 12 bases lay in between. The V gene's germline CDR1 is DFQATT and CDR2 SNEGSKA (reference sequence). The CDR3 has 13 residues. The CDR3 DNA follows: TGCAGTGCTAGTACAGCGGGTTTAGATACGCAGTATTTT. Amino acids: CSASTAGLDTQYF.

The rearrangement joins TRBV15 to TRBJ2-4, with 7 positions matching TRBD2. The CDR3 runs 16 residues. With V trimmed by 0 bases and J by 4 bases, 6 bases remained unmatched. The germline V gene encodes CDR1 LNHNV and CDR2 YYDKDF (reference sequence). The CDR3 region is CATSRDPPGGKNIQYF. The DNA for the CDR3 is TGTGCCACCAGCAGAGATCCGCCGGGGGGTAAAAACATTCAGTACTTC.

About this clonotype: This may arise from a read error, as a much more abundant clone is one base away. This sequence joins TRBV27 and TRBJ2-5, with 8 bases identical to TRBD2. Trimming at V came to 6 bases and at J to 11 bases, leaving 17 bases not matched to a gene. Germline V lookup: CDR1 MNHEY, CDR2 SMNVEV (reference sequence). This CDR3 region has 15 residues. The CDR3, as DNA: TGTGCCAGCAGGCAATTTAGCGGGAACTACAATGAGCAGTACTTC. Protein sequence: CASRQFSGNYNEQYF.

The rearrangement links TRBV4-3 to TRBJ2-4; a weak D match, TRBD1 (5 bases). CDR3 length: 18 residues. Germline V gene data show CDR1 as LGHNA and CDR2 as YSLEER. V gave up 0 bases and J gave up 0 bases, with 15 bases separating them. The CDR3 spells CASSQELSHRQAKNIQYF. The CDR3 nucleotides read TGCGCCAGCAGCCAAGAGCTATCCCACAGGCAAGCCAAAAACATTCAGTACTTC.

This clonotype was recorded a few times. The chain links TRBV12-3 or TRBV12-4 to TRBJ1-5; a weak D match, TRBD1 (5 bases). Trimming pared 5 bases from V and 6 bases from J, leaving 11 bases between. The CDR3 consists of 13 residues. This chain's CDR3 is CASSAGLSQPQHF. CDR3 in DNA: TGTGCCAGCAGTGCAGGGTTAAGTCAGCCCCAGCATTTT.